This entry features one TCR beta chain sequence. This clone was observed a handful of times. This receptor's antigen is unknown. Qualities for individual bases were not recorded, and no much larger clone is one base off. The sample is drawn from a study of vaccination effects on CD4 cells after COVID-19 (dated by TCRdb to between 2021 and 2024). Study-wide context: Two doses of either the BNT162b2 or the mRNA-1273 mRNA SARS-CoV-2 vaccine were administered to participants. In two convalescent patients, pre-vaccine samples were collected 16 days and one week ahead of the first dose, 142 and 148 days after COVID-19 diagnosis. In both COVID-19 convalescent patients and infection-naive vaccine recipients, the study compared SARS-CoV-2 spike-specific CD4+ TCR repertoires from before mRNA vaccination with those from after it. A total of 10 COVID-19 convalescent patients and a few SARS-CoV-2-naive healthy vaccine recipients were included in the full study. The Oncomine TCR Beta short-read assay on an Illumina iSeq 100 was used to sequence cultures from other donors in the study. Overall results and qualifications from the work: In convalescent patients, the post-vaccine spike-reactive repertoire consisted mainly of new vaccine-induced clones, largely distinct from infection-induced clones. The study was limited by a small number of convalescent patients and lacked early post-infection timepoints. Marked clonal contraction was observed in both infection-induced and vaccine-induced clones at late post-vaccination timepoints, consistent with waning T cell responses.

In the ViraFEST assay, PBMC were stimulated with viral peptide pools, and TCR sequencing was then used to find antigen-specific CD4+ T cell clonotypes based on their expansion. After about 9 days of culture, CD4+ T cells were isolated with the EasySep CD4+ T cell isolation kit. PCR-confirmed SARS-CoV-2 infection had occurred in convalescent patients between March and December 2020, before the Alpha, Beta and Delta variants emerged in the United States. Some 2 million PBMC per well were cultured in IMDM with about 5.4% human AB serum, 10 IU/ml IL-2 and gentamicin, plus 10 ug/ml peptides. Half of the culture medium was replaced with fresh IL-2-containing medium on days 3 and 7. Unless noted otherwise, every peptide stimulation condition was grown in triplicate wells. PBMC were separated from whole blood using Ficoll-Paque Plus gradient centrifugation and were then either cryopreserved at -140C or used fresh. The QIAamp micro DNA kit was used to extract genomic DNA from the cultured CD4+ T cells.

The library was obtained by the immunoSEQ multiplex PCR assay. DNA from the cultured, isolated CD4+ T cells was subjected to TCR beta CDR3 sequencing. Per the original workflow: Non-productive TCR sequences were removed, reads were trimmed to the CDR3 region, and CDR3s of at least 7 amino acids were retained. The MANAFEST web app was used to pick out antigen-specific clonotypes by comparing their expansion in peptide wells with that in reference cultures. Positive clones required FDR<0.05 expansion versus reference and all other wells, odds ratio above 5, and frequency above 0.1% in two replicate wells. Cross-reactive clonotypes were defined as significantly expanded in SARS-CoV-2 spike wells and in at least one common cold coronavirus spike condition. CDR3 similarity was assessed by Levenshtein distance with the stringdist R package, and unrooted trees were built with ape in R 3.6.1. TCRdb carries this immuneACCESS record with in-frame sequences only. Its versions omit some clonotypes, under half of them owing to an unresolved V gene in the studies checked, with the rest unexplained. That table furnishes V, J and clone size, whereas the DNA furnished D and trimming. The sample data list 20,000 to 25,000 clones, and nearly 75% of these were observed just once. In total, the top ten clones hold 35% to 40% of the sample.

The input for sequencing was CD4+ T cells from PBMCs cultured with a peptide pool, taken before COVID-19 vaccination. This clonotype originated in a human donor who had a prior SARS-CoV-2 infection.

The nucleotides are TGTGCCAGCAGCTCCATCGGAATACTGCAAGAGACCCAGTACTTC. This translates into CASSSIGILQETQYF. Recombination connected TRBV11-1 to TRBJ2-5, with an unclear D gene assignment. The trim is 4 bases for V and 2 bases for J, with a gap of 14 bases between the germline ends. The germline V gene (reference sequence) yields SGHAT for CDR1 and FQDESV for CDR2. Spanning cysteine to phenylalanine, the CDR3 consists of 15 amino acids. The entry retains the CDR3 DNA only, 45 bases that are in frame from base 1.